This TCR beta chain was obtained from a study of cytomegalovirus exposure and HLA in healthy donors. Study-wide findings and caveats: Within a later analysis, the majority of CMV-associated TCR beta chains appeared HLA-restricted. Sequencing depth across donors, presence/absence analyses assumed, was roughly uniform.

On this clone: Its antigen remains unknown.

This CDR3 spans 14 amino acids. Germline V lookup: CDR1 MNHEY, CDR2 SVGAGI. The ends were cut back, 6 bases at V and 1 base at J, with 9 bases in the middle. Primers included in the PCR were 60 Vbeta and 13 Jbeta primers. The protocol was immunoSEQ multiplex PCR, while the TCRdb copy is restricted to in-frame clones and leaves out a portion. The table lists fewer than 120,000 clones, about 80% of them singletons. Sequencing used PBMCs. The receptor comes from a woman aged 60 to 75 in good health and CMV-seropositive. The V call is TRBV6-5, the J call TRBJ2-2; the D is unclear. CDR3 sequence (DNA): TGTGCCAGCAGCAACACATGGAACACCGGGGAGCTGTTTTTT. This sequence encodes CASSNTWNTGELFF.